These T cell receptor beta chains were read from a single sample in a study of blood T cell repertoires in COVID-19. Repertoires were generated with immunoSEQ multiplex PCR, while TCRdb's copy carries only in-frame clones and drops some. The sample has tens of thousands of clones; over 80% are singletons. Sequenced sample: peripheral blood. The receptors were gathered from a man aged 50 to 59 with acute or convalescent COVID-19. Each CDR3 is given with its conserved first and last residue. A D gene is named only where the DNA matches it firmly. Not every row has a clone size; where given, it reads once, few, many or a size class.

j_call d_call clone_size v_call cdr3_aa cdr3_nt
TRBJ1-2 - - TRBV12-1 CASSFAMRGRVYGYTF TGTGCCAGCAGCTTTGCAATGAGGGGGCGCGTCTATGGCTACACCTTC
TRBJ1-2 - - TRBV5-1 CASSNPTGFYGYTF TGCGCCAGCAGCAATCCGACAGGATTCTATGGCTACACCTTC
TRBJ1-4 - - TRBV19 CAVSQGTTNEKLFF TGTGCCGTATCACAGGGTACAACTAATGAAAAACTGTTTTTT
TRBJ1-1 TRBD1 - TRBV5-1 CASIAGTENTEAFF TGCGCCAGCATCGCCGGGACAGAGAACACTGAAGCTTTCTTT
TRBJ2-7 TRBD1 - TRBV9 CASSDQRGQGSYEQYF TGTGCCAGCAGCGACCAAAGGGGACAGGGCTCCTACGAGCAGTACTTC
TRBJ2-5 TRBD2 few TRBV24-1 CATSVPGGQETQYF TGTGCCACCAGTGTGCCGGGGGGGCAAGAGACCCAGTACTTC
TRBJ2-7 - - TRBV3-1/TRBV3-2 CASSQDGRTPNSYEQYF TGTGCCAGCAGCCAAGATGGTCGGACTCCTAACTCCTACGAGCAGTACTTC
TRBJ2-7 - - TRBV15 CATSRDLQAGEQYF TGTGCCACCAGCAGAGATCTGCAGGCCGGCGAGCAGTACTTC
TRBJ1-3 - - TRBV2 CASSEGLVSGNTIYF TGTGCCAGCAGTGAAGGACTGGTCTCTGGAAACACCATATATTTT
TRBJ1-6 - - TRBV4-3 CASSQVVGGNSPLHF TGCGCCAGCAGCCAAGTGGTGGGGGGTAATTCACCCCTCCACTTT
TRBJ1-1 - - TRBV2 CASSEETVQAFF TGTGCCAGCAGTGAAGAGACAGTACAAGCTTTCTTT
TRBJ1-1 - - TRBV3-1/TRBV3-2 CASSHSGWARSNTEAFF TGTGCCAGCAGCCATTCCGGTTGGGCGCGTTCGAACACTGAAGCTTTCTTT
TRBJ2-1 - - TRBV27 CASKRYPSYNEQFF TGTGCCAGCAAGCGGTACCCCTCCTACAATGAGCAGTTCTTC
TRBJ1-4 - - TRBV6-5 CASTPQGSGEKLFF TGTGCCAGCACTCCCCAGGGGTCAGGCGAAAAACTGTTTTTT
TRBJ2-1 - - TRBV11-2 CASNLYNEQFF TGTGCCAGCAACTTATATAATGAGCAGTTCTTC
TRBJ1-1 - - TRBV27 CASSLYVGVATEAFF TGTGCCAGCAGTTTATACGTAGGGGTTGCCACTGAAGCTTTCTTT
TRBJ2-5 TRBD2 - TRBV5-4 CASSRGDQETQYF TGTGCCAGCAGCCGGGGGGACCAAGAGACCCAGTACTTC
TRBJ2-1 TRBD2 - TRBV7-2 CASSLDSGGVSGNEQFF TGTGCCAGCAGCTTGGACAGCGGGGGTGTCTCCGGCAATGAGCAGTTCTTC
TRBJ1-2 TRBD1 - TRBV14 CASSRGQLYGYTF TGTGCCAGCAGCCGGGGACAGCTCTATGGCTACACCTTC
TRBJ2-4 - few TRBV6-5 CAGAISEGNIQYF TGTGCCGGGGCAATCTCGGAGGGGAACATTCAGTACTTC
TRBJ2-7 - - TRBV4-2 CASSQDSQRLRGEQYF TGTGCCAGCAGCCAAGATTCCCAGCGATTGCGGGGCGAGCAGTACTTC
TRBJ2-3 TRBD2 - TRBV6-6 CASSYAGLAGDTQYF TGTGCCAGCAGTTACGCCGGACTAGCGGGAGATACGCAGTATTTT
TRBJ1-4 - - TRBV19 CASSLGQYTNEKLFF TGTGCCAGTAGTCTCGGACAGTACACTAATGAAAAACTGTTTTTT
TRBJ1-1 - - TRBV19 CASGGLMNTEAFF TGTGCCAGTGGGGGCCTAATGAACACTGAAGCTTTCTTT
TRBJ2-1 - - TRBV21-1 CASSNPGDEQFF TGTGCCAGCAGCAACCCCGGGGATGAGCAGTTCTTC
TRBJ1-6 - - TRBV28 CASSLGGGGIRDWVRSPLHF TGTGCCAGCAGTTTAGGTGGCGGGGGGATAAGGGACTGGGTTAGATCACCCCTCCACTTT
TRBJ2-5 - - TRBV19 CASSHRTGRARETQYF TGTGCCAGTAGTCACAGGACAGGGAGGGCGCGGGAGACCCAGTACTTC
TRBJ2-5 - - TRBV9 CASSVRRGETQYF TGTGCCAGCAGCGTTCGACGAGGGGAGACCCAGTACTTC
TRBJ2-1 - - TRBV6-5 CASTRTDSSYNEQFF TGTGCCAGCACCCGGACAGATAGCTCCTACAATGAGCAGTTCTTC
TRBJ2-6 - - TRBV7-6 CASSLVAGAGANVLTF TGTGCCAGCAGCTTAGTGGCGGGGGCCGGGGCCAACGTCCTGACTTTC
TRBJ2-7 - - TRBV5-1 CASSPQAGWSYEQYF TGCGCCAGCAGCCCGCAGGCGGGGTGGTCCTACGAGCAGTACTTC
TRBJ2-5 TRBD1 - TRBV14 CASSQYRGRAETQYF TGTGCCAGCAGCCAGTACAGGGGGCGCGCAGAGACCCAGTACTTC
TRBJ2-7 TRBD1 - TRBV2 CANRGQGPYEQYF TGTGCCAACCGAGGACAGGGCCCCTACGAGCAGTACTTC
TRBJ1-2 TRBD1 - TRBV30 CAWTEFGTAYGYTF TGTGCCTGGACCGAATTTGGGACAGCCTATGGCTACACCTTC
TRBJ2-7 - - TRBV19 CASSRSTEGYEQYF TGTGCCAGTAGTAGATCCACAGAGGGATACGAGCAGTACTTC
TRBJ1-5 - - TRBV19 CASTIPGGIGHF TGTGCCAGCACGATTCCGGGGGGCATTGGGCATTTT
TRBJ1-1 - - TRBV5-1 CASTTGLNTEAFF TGCGCCAGCACTACAGGGTTGAACACTGAAGCTTTCTTT
TRBJ2-6 - - TRBV5-1 CASSARDSGANVLTF TGCGCCAGCAGCGCCAGGGATTCTGGGGCCAACGTCCTGACTTTC
TRBJ2-7 TRBD1 - TRBV2 CAGWAGGSVNGNYEQYF TGTGCCGGCTGGGCAGGGGGCAGTGTAAACGGAAATTACGAGCAGTACTTC
TRBJ1-1 - once TRBV12-3/TRBV12-4 CASSLSVAEAFF TGTGCCAGCAGTTTATCCGTAGCTGAAGCTTTCTTT
TRBJ2-1 - once TRBV6-6 CASSYPPQGGEQFF TGTGCCAGCAGTTACCCCCCGCAGGGTGGCGAGCAGTTCTTC
TRBJ1-5 TRBD1 - TRBV28 CASSGADRVDQPQHF TGTGCCAGCAGTGGGGCGGACAGGGTAGATCAGCCCCAGCATTTT
TRBJ1-5 - - TRBV2 CASRAQSWGVNQPQHF TGTGCCAGCCGAGCTCAATCGTGGGGGGTCAATCAGCCCCAGCATTTT
TRBJ1-2 TRBD1 - TRBV7-2 CASSLALTGGGYGYTF TGTGCCAGCAGCTTAGCGCTAACAGGGGGCGGCTATGGCTACACCTTC
TRBJ2-1 TRBD2 - TRBV18 CASSPRSGLAGVGQFF TGTGCCAGCTCACCACGCTCCGGGCTAGCGGGAGTGGGGCAGTTCTTC
TRBJ1-4 - - TRBV7-2 CASSLWSGEKLFF TGTGCCAGCAGCTTATGGAGTGGGGAAAAACTGTTTTTT
TRBJ2-1 - - TRBV10-3 CAISELNNEQFF TGTGCCATCAGTGAGTTAAACAATGAGCAGTTCTTC
TRBJ1-1 - - TRBV6-2/TRBV6-3 CASSLLVGTEAFF TGTGCCAGCAGTCTACTCGTCGGGACTGAAGCTTTCTTT
TRBJ1-6 - - TRBV9 CASSVDQGSPLHF TGTGCCAGCAGCGTAGATCAGGGCTCACCCCTCCACTTT
TRBJ1-6 - - TRBV5-1 CATVRNSPLHF TGCGCTACGGTGCGTAATTCACCCCTCCACTTT
TRBJ1-2 - - TRBV9 CASSPSVGHSNYGYTF TGTGCCAGCAGCCCAAGTGTCGGACATTCTAACTATGGCTACACCTTC
TRBJ1-1 - - TRBV4-1 CASSQDLLRPAFF TGCGCCAGCAGCCAAGATTTACTCCGTCCCGCTTTCTTT
TRBJ1-1 TRBD1 - TRBV2 CASSELGQGVTEAFF TGTGCCAGCAGTGAACTCGGGCAGGGGGTCACTGAAGCTTTCTTT
TRBJ2-1 - - TRBV7-2 CASSRRPNYNEQFF TGTGCCAGCAGCCGTCGCCCTAACTACAATGAGCAGTTCTTC